This passage covers 10 T cell receptor beta chains from one sample sequenced in a study of T cell responses to AZD1222 COVID-19 vaccine. Produced via immunoSEQ multiplex PCR; TCRdb's table is partial and in-frame only. In the table there are tens of thousands of clones, nearly 90% of which are singletons. Source: peripheral blood, taken on day 0 of AZD1222 vaccination. The receptors shown here come from an adult in good health.

This chain joins TRBV18 and TRBJ1-5; possibly TRBD1 for D (6 bases). This CDR3 comprises 15 residues. Deletions cut 4 bases from V and 2 bases from J, with 12 bases between. CDR1 is KGHSH and CDR2 is LQKENI in the germline V gene. The CDR3, as DNA: TGTGCCAGCTCACTGGGCTCAGGGGGCAATCAGCCCCAGCATTTT. It yields the protein CASSLGSGGNQPQHF.

The gene calls are TRBV6-1 and TRBJ2-7, with D unclear. V dropped 3 bases and J dropped 6 bases, with 9 bases sitting between them. Germline CDR1 is MNHNS and CDR2 is SASEGT. The CDR3 has 12 amino acids. CDR3 DNA sequence: TGTGCCAGCAGTGACCCCCCCTTCGAGCAGTACGTC. Translating it yields CASSDPPFEQYV.

CDR3 protein: CASSAGRNNEQFF. For the CDR3, the DNA is TGTGCCAGCAGCGCCGGACGGAATAATGAGCAGTTCTTC. The rearrangement links TRBV7-2 to TRBJ2-1; D is unresolved. The CDR3 sequence is 13 residues long. V was shortened by 5 bases and J by 7 bases, with 12 bases between the two germline ends. From germline, CDR1 is SGHTA and CDR2 FQGNSA.

The rearrangement joins TRBV30 to TRBJ2-1, with D possibly TRBD2 on 7 matching bases. The germline V gene has CDR1 GTSNPN and CDR2 SVGIG (reference sequence). CDR3 length: 13 residues. Trimming removed 1 base at V and 9 bases at J, with 13 bases between. DNA of the CDR3: TGTGCCTGGAGTGGAGGGGGAGGGCTTGAGCAGTTCTTC. Translation: CAWSGGGGLEQFF.

The chain employs TRBV9 and TRBJ2-1, with 7 bases aligning to TRBD1. The CDR3 contains 15 residues. Looked up from germline, CDR1 is SGDLS and CDR2 is YYNGEE. V dropped 7 bases and J dropped 0; count of bases not matched to a gene: 7. The CDR3 DNA reads TGTGCCAGCGGGAAACAGGGGAGCTCCTACAATGAGCAGTTCTTC. Amino acid sequence: CASGKQGSSYNEQFF.

This chain joins TRBV6-5 and TRBJ2-1, with D tentatively TRBD1 or TRBD2 (7 bases each). The CDR3 covers 12 residues. The ends were cut back, 8 bases at V and 7 bases at J, with 12 bases in the middle. CDR1 and CDR2 from the germline V gene are MNHEY and SVGAGI. The CDR3 bases are TGTGCCAGCCGACAGGGAGGGAATGAGCAGTTCTTC. Translation: CASRQGGNEQFF.

The chain couples TRBV21-1 to TRBJ1-1. TRBV21-1 is marked as a pseudogene. This CDR3 has 17 amino acids. CDR3 residues: CASSKGDGPILNTEAFF. CDR3 bases: TGTGCCAGCAGCAAAGGCGACGGTCCAATATTGAACACTGAAGCTTTCTTT.

V gene TRBV29-1 combines with J gene TRBJ1-2; D possibly corresponds to TRBD1 (5 bases). The CDR3 covers 13 residues. Trimming took off 4 bases at V and 8 bases at J, with 17 bases between the two ends. Germline V lookup: CDR1 SQVTM, CDR2 ANQGSEA. The DNA for the CDR3 is TGCAGCGTTGGTTTATCGGGGGAGTCAGGCTACACCTTC. Its protein is CSVGLSGESGYTF.

This chain links TRBV4-1 with TRBJ2-1; 13 nucleotides line up with TRBD2. The CDR3 runs 15 residues. Unmatched junction bases numbered 7, after V lost 4 bases and J lost 10 bases. Germline assignment: CDR1 MGHRA and CDR2 YSYEKL. CDR3 nucleotides: TGCGCCAGCAGCCCTAGGACTAGCGGGGGCCGCGAGCAGTTCTTC. Translating gives CASSPRTSGGREQFF.

The chain couples TRBV28 to TRBJ1-5; 8 bases agree with TRBD1. The J segment lost 6 bases and the V segment lost 6 bases, leaving 7 bases of the junction unmatched. Looked up from germline, CDR1 is MDHEN and CDR2 is SYDVKM. The CDR3 has 14 amino acids. The CDR3 loop is CASRQDRVGQPQHF. The CDR3, as DNA: TGTGCCAGCAGGCAGGACAGGGTGGGTCAGCCCCAGCATTTT. Full variable domain (remainder filled in from reference TRBV28 and TRBJ1-5): DVKVTQSSRYLVKRTGEKVFLECVQDMDHENMFWYRQDPGLGLRLIYFSYDVKMKEKGDIPEGYSVSREKKERFSLILESASTNQTSMYLCASRQDRVGQPQHFGDGTRLSIL.